These T cell receptor beta chains were read from a single sample in a study of a mutant IDH1 vaccine in newly diagnosed glioma. Sequencing was performed with immunoSEQ multiplex PCR; in TCRdb, only in-frame clones are kept and a portion is missing. The sample records around 56,000 clones, roughly three quarters being singletons. These receptors lack a known antigen. Sequenced material: PBMCs, taken from a glioma patient whose treatment included an IDH1 peptide vaccine. These receptors came from a woman in her thirties or forties with glioma. Some clones in this sample may be carry-over from other donors' samples. CDR3s include the opening cysteine and the closing phenylalanine or tryptophan. D genes are given only for firm matches. Size tells how often a clone was seen (once, few, many) or the class of an expanded clone, and some rows leave it out.

clone size	D gene	V gene	J gene	CDR3 DNA	CDR3 protein
-	-	TRBV5-1	TRBJ1-1	TGCGCCAGCAGCTTGGCGTGGGGATTGAACACTGAAGCTTTCTTT	CASSLAWGLNTEAFF
-	-	TRBV29-1	TRBJ1-2	TGCAGCGTTGTTCCGGGGAGCGGCTACACCTTC	CSVVPGSGYTF
-	TRBD2	TRBV6-1	TRBJ2-7	TGTGCCAGCAGTGGGACACGCCTAGCGGGGAACTACGAGCAGTACTTC	CASSGTRLAGNYEQYF
-	TRBD2	TRBV19	TRBJ2-3	TGTGCCAGTAGCCGGTCCGGGCTAGCGGGCACAGATACGCAGTATTTT	CASSRSGLAGTDTQYF
-	-	TRBV6-5	TRBJ2-1	TGTGCCAGCGGCTTTAGCGGTTACAATGAGCAGTTCTTC	CASGFSGYNEQFF
-	TRBD1	TRBV7-9	TRBJ1-1	TGTGCCAGCAGCTTGGTACAGGGGCCGAACACTGAAGCTTTCTTT	CASSLVQGPNTEAFF
-	TRBD1	TRBV7-9	TRBJ1-3	TGTGCCAGCAGCTTAGGAGGGGGCACTGGAAACACCATATATTTT	CASSLGGGTGNTIYF
-	-	TRBV19	TRBJ2-2	TGTGCCAGTAGTTGGGGTGGGACCGTAAACACCGGGGAGCTGTTTTTT	CASSWGGTVNTGELFF
-	TRBD1	TRBV9	TRBJ1-4	TGTGCCAGCAGCCTCAGGGGGAATACTAATGAAAAACTGTTTTTT	CASSLRGNTNEKLFF
-	-	TRBV5-6	TRBJ1-2	TGTGCCAGCAGCCAGCCGATGGGAAATGGCTACACCTTC	CASSQPMGNGYTF
-	-	TRBV5-8	TRBJ2-6	TGTGCCAGCAGCTTGGCCGGGCGGAGACAGGCCCGGTCTGGGGCCAACGTCCTGACTTTC	CASSLAGRRQARSGANVLTF
once	-	TRBV7-6	TRBJ1-1	TGTGCCAGCAGCTTGTACCCCCGACAGACGAACACTGAAGCTTTCTTT	CASSLYPRQTNTEAFF
-	-	TRBV7-9	TRBJ1-2	TGTGCCAGCAGCTTAAAGAGGAGTCCCCTAGTAGATGGCTACACCTTC	CASSLKRSPLVDGYTF
-	-	TRBV5-1	TRBJ1-2	TGCGCCAGCAGCGCTGACGATTATGGCTACACCTTC	CASSADDYGYTF
-	-	TRBV13	TRBJ2-1	TGTGCCAGCAGCTTTCCTCCTGGATGGGGAGGCGCAAATGAGCAGTTCTTC	CASSFPPGWGGANEQFF
-	-	TRBV7-2	TRBJ2-7	TGTGCCAGCAGCTTAGCGGTCACAGGGTACGAGCAGTACTTC	CASSLAVTGYEQYF
once	-	TRBV25-1	TRBJ1-6	TGTGCCAGCAGTCTCCTGGGCTCTCGGAATTCACCCCTCCACTTT	CASSLLGSRNSPLHF
-	-	TRBV11-3	TRBJ2-2	TGTGCCAGCAGCTCAACCGGGCCCTTGGCCGGGGAGCTGTTTTTT	CASSSTGPLAGELFF
-	-	TRBV18	TRBJ2-7	TGTGCCAGCTCACTTCCGAGCGGAATCGAGCAGTACTTC	CASSLPSGIEQYF
-	-	TRBV30	TRBJ1-6	TGTGCCTGGAGTGCGGACCATCCGGGCAGCGAAAATTCACCCCTCCACTTT	CAWSADHPGSENSPLHF
-	-	TRBV2	TRBJ1-2	TGTGCCAGCGGAGGGGGGTATGGCTACACCTTC	CASGGGYGYTF
-	-	TRBV7-6	TRBJ1-1	TGTGCCAGCAGCTTAGCGGGGGGCTCGAACACTGAAGCTTTCTTT	CASSLAGGSNTEAFF
-	TRBD1	TRBV5-6	TRBJ2-1	TGTGCCAGCAGCTCCCGGGACAGGGGGGACAATGAGCAGTTCTTC	CASSSRDRGDNEQFF
-	TRBD1	TRBV19	TRBJ1-1	TGTGCCAGTAGCATCTTGGGACAGCTGAACACTGAAGCTTTCTTT	CASSILGQLNTEAFF
-	-	TRBV2	TRBJ2-7	TGTGCCAGCAGTGAGAGCAGTTACTCCTACGAGCAGTACTTC	CASSESSYSYEQYF
-	TRBD2	TRBV5-1	TRBJ2-1	TGCGCCAGCAGCTTCGCGGGGGGCCCCTACAATGAGCAGTTCTTC	CASSFAGGPYNEQFF
-	-	TRBV6-5	TRBJ1-3	TGTGCCAGCAGTTACCTGGGGGGGAGAGGAAACACCATATATTTT	CASSYLGGRGNTIYF
-	TRBD2	TRBV2	TRBJ2-3	TGTGCCACCATGTGGGCCGGGGGGGCCGGGGGCACAGATACGCAGTATTTT	CATMWAGGAGGTDTQYF
-	-	TRBV29-1	TRBJ1-2	TGCAGCGTTGAAGGGCAGGGTGTGATTCACACCTTC	CSVEGQGVIHTF
once	TRBD1	TRBV18	TRBJ1-2	TGTGCCAGCTCACCACTCCCGGACAGGGATGAGGGAGTTAATGATGGCTACACCTTC	CASSPLPDRDEGVNDGYTF
-	-	TRBV20-1	TRBJ2-1	TGCAGTGCTAGAGTATCCTATGAGCAGTTCTTC	CSARVSYEQFF